This TCR beta chain was sequenced during a study of T cells after yellow fever vaccination. Findings and limits, study-wide: A minor fraction of clonotypes spanned both CD4 and CD8 compartments.

A few counts support this clonotype. Its cognate antigen is unknown. Trimming took off 1 base at V and 3 bases at J, with 16 bases between the two ends. Germline V gene sequence: CDR1 SGHAT, CDR2 FQNNGV. CDR3 length equals 16 residues. TCRdb reprocessed the 5' RACE reads with MiXCR, giving one entry per CDR3 protein. The data contain tens of thousands of distinct CDR3 sequences, around 7.7% of them singletons. Here the sequenced sample was CD8+ T cells sorted from PBMCs, taken on the day of the yellow fever booster vaccination. The chain links TRBV11-2 to TRBJ2-7; D might be TRBD1 or TRBD2, each matching 5 bases. This TCR was recovered from a man aged 30 to 45 who received the YFV17D yellow fever vaccine. The CDR3 reads CASSLVIGGSGYEQYF. CDR3 sequence (DNA): TGTGCCAGCAGCTTAGTTATTGGGGGTTCCGGCTACGAGCAGTACTTC.